The present T cell receptor beta chain was sequenced within a study of identical twins. This clonotype was counted many times. Its antigen is undetermined. Template switching, a step in the protocol, added a universal primer site, and cDNA carried unique molecular identifiers. TCRdb reprocessed the 5' RACE reads via MiXCR and lists one record per CDR3 protein. The sample carries fewer than 450,000 distinct CDR3 sequences, roughly 9% recorded once. Donors uniformly comprised healthy Caucasians. Findings of the study overall: The models gave estimates that fell short of the out-of-frame TCR alpha sharing seen in monozygotic twins. Twin pairs had excess sharing that was weaker in beta out-of-frame sequences.

J lost 4 bases, V lost 7 bases, and 9 bases had no gene match. The CDR3 contains 15 residues. The sample taken for sequencing was naive T cells sorted from blood. This rearrangement joins TRBV12-3 or TRBV12-4 to TRBJ2-1, with TRBD2 identical over 8 bases. This TCR came from a woman aged 45-65 years in good health. CDR3 nucleotides: TGTGCCAGCATCGGGAGCGGGAGCGGATACAATGAGCAGTTCTTC. As protein: CASIGSGSGYNEQFF.